Sequencing of this T cell receptor beta chain was carried out in a study of blood T cell repertoires in COVID-19. Study as a whole: The analysed material was cDNA or gDNA that came from T cells, B-cell-depleted T cells, or PBMCs.

The CDR3 sequence is 16 residues long. Trimming stripped 1 base from V and 5 bases from J, with 15 bases between. Germline values: CDR1 SGHDT, CDR2 YYEEEE. Participants were aged about 18 to 95 years, lived in over 20 US areas, and enrolled virtually. Grouping used clinical history reported by participants in a survey and questionnaire. Exposed study participants had met a COVID-19 case within 2 weeks before entry. TCRdb's copy holds only in-frame clones and misses some; the assay was immunoSEQ multiplex PCR. The sample has a few hundred thousand clones, approximately 90% seen once. The sequencing sample was made of PBMCs or T cells enriched from blood (not recorded which). V usage is TRBV5-6 and J usage is TRBJ1-4, with D perhaps matching TRBD1 (6 bases). This receptor was taken from a middle-aged woman who had been exposed to COVID-19. In DNA, the CDR3 is TGTGCCAGCAGCTTGCGGGGGGCCACCTTCAATGAAAAACTGTTTTTT. Translated, it gives CASSLRGATFNEKLFF.